The rows below give T cell receptor beta chains drawn from one sample of a study of T cells in Graves' hyperthyroidism and ophthalmopathy. TCRdb itself ran the multiplex PCR reads through MiXCR, one entry per CDR3 protein. The sample contains around 720,000 distinct CDR3 sequences, just over 35% of which appear only once. Sequencing was carried out using blood. These receptor sequences come from a middle-aged woman with Graves' hyperthyroidism. Both conserved end residues are part of each CDR3. A D gene is named only where the DNA matches it firmly. Not all rows give a size; the values are once, few, many and, for expanded clones, a class.

TRBJ2-1 TRBV7-2 . TRBD2 TGTGCCAGCAGCCGTTCTAGCGGGAGCTACAATGAGCAGTTCTTC CASSRSSGSYNEQFF
TRBJ1-5 TRBV12-3/TRBV12-4 . . TGTGCCAGCAGCCGGGGACATACACCCCAGCATTTT CASSRGHTPQHF
TRBJ2-7 TRBV6-5 . . TGTGCCATCAGTTACTCGGGAACCCAAACCTACGAGCAGTACTTC CAISYSGTQTYEQYF
TRBJ1-3 TRBV10-3 . . TGTGCCAGCAGCTCGGCCTCTGGAAACACCGTATATTTT CASSSASGNTVYF
TRBJ1-2 TRBV7-9 few . TGTGCCAGCACCTCCAGCGCTAACTATGGCTACACCTTC CASTSSANYGYTF
TRBJ1-6 TRBV19 few . TGTGCCAGTAGGGCAACCGGGGCTGGGGGGTCACCCCTCCACTTT CASRATGAGGSPLHF
TRBJ2-2 TRBV7-8 . . TGTGCCAGCAGCTTATTAGGGGCCAGGGAGTACACCGGGGAGCTGTTTTTT CASSLLGAREYTGELFF
TRBJ1-2 TRBV12-3/TRBV12-4 . TRBD1 TGTGCCAGCAGTCCCGAGGGACAGGGCCATGGCGACACCTTC CASSPEGQGHGDTF
TRBJ2-7 TRBV5-1 many . TGCGCCAGCAGCTTGGATGCTGGCTCCTACGAGCAGTACTTC CASSLDAGSYEQYF
TRBJ2-7 TRBV5-1 many . TGCGCCAGCAGCTTGGTGGGGGCCAGCTACGAGCAGTACTTC CASSLVGASYEQYF
TRBJ1-2 TRBV29-1 many . TGCAGCTCCGAGACAGGCTATGGCTACACCTTC CSSETGYGYTF
TRBJ1-5 TRBV10-2 many TRBD1 TGCGCCAGCCTGGGGACAGCCCTAGGGTCCCAGCATTTT CASLGTALGSQHF
TRBJ2-7 TRBV20-1 . . TGCAGTGCCGAGAGTAAGGGTACGACCTACGAGCAGTACTTC CSAESKGTTYEQYF
TRBJ1-2 TRBV28 many . TGTGCCAGCGAACTCAACTATGGCTACACCTTC CASELNYGYTF
TRBJ2-2 TRBV4-1 few TRBD1 TGCGCCAGCAGCCAGGCTGACAGGGGATGGGGCACCGGGGAGCTGTTTTTT CASSQADRGWGTGELFF
TRBJ1-2 TRBV12-3/TRBV12-4 few . TGTGCCAGCAGCGGGACTGCCCCAGATGGCTACACCTTC CASSGTAPDGYTF
TRBJ2-7 TRBV2 many . TGTGCCAGCAGTCCCGTCTGGACAGAATACGAGCAGTACTTC CASSPVWTEYEQYF
TRBJ1-6 TRBV6-5 . . TGTGCCAGTGTAGGACTCTCGGATTCACCCCTCCACTTT CASVGLSDSPLHF
TRBJ1-2 TRBV19 . . TGTGCCAGTAGTATTAGCACGCTCTATGGCTACACCTTC CASSISTLYGYTF
TRBJ2-5 TRBV13 many . TGTGCCAGCAGCCCCCCTATCGACAACCAAGAGACCCAGTACTTC CASSPPIDNQETQYF
TRBJ1-1 TRBV10-2 . . TGTGCCAGCAGTCGACCTCCTCAGTCCCCAGCTTTCTTT CASSRPPQSPAFF
TRBJ2-7 TRBV24-1 . . TGTGCCAGCAGTGATTACCGGGACGGCAGCCACGAGCAGTACTTC CASSDYRDGSHEQYF
TRBJ2-2 TRBV9 . TRBD2 TGTGCCAGCATGCCGGGTTGGGCGGGAGGCCGGAACACCGGGGAGCTGTTTTTT CASMPGWAGGRNTGELFF
TRBJ2-5 TRBV12-3/TRBV12-4 . . TGTGCCATCAGTGTTAATAGACAGGACCGAGGAGCCCAGTACTTC CAISVNRQDRGAQYF
TRBJ2-5 TRBV19 many TRBD1 TGTGCCAGTAGTACCCAGGGGGCGGAAGAGACCCAGTACTTC CASSTQGAEETQYF
TRBJ2-4 TRBV10-1 . TRBD1 TGCGCCAGCAGTGAGTCGGTCTTGGGACAGGGGGCCAAAAACATTCAGTACTTC CASSESVLGQGAKNIQYF
TRBJ1-2 TRBV19 many . TGTGCCAGTAGTATATACTTCCGCAGCAACTATGGCTACACCTTC CASSIYFRSNYGYTF
TRBJ2-3 TRBV9 few . TGTGCCAGCAGCGTAGCGGGGTGGGGCACAGATACGCAGTATTTT CASSVAGWGTDTQYF
TRBJ2-7 TRBV11-2 few TRBD1 TGTGCCAGCAGCCCCAAGAAAACCGGACAGGAGAGCTCTTTGGGCTACGAGCAGTACTTC CASSPKKTGQESSLGYEQYF
TRBJ1-2 TRBV12-3/TRBV12-4 few . TGTGCCAGCACCAAGGGATCATCCCCTAACTATGGCTACACCTTC CASTKGSSPNYGYTF
TRBJ1-1 TRBV10-3 . TRBD1 TGTGCCATCAGTCGGGACAGGTACACTGAAGCTTTCTTT CAISRDRYTEAFF
TRBJ1-3 TRBV7-2 few . TGTGCCAGCAGCCCACCCCCCTCTGGAAACACCATATATTTT CASSPPPSGNTIYF
TRBJ1-4 TRBV7-9 . TRBD1 TGTGCCAGCAGCCCTCCTCAGGGGGGGGGCGAAAAACTGTTTTTT CASSPPQGGGEKLFF
TRBJ1-5 TRBV20-1 . . TGCAGTGCACCGGCCCCGAGATACGGTCAGCCCCAGCATTTT CSAPAPRYGQPQHF
TRBJ2-7 TRBV7-2 many . TGTGCCAGCAGCTTACAGTCCAATGGGGCCTACGAGCAGTACTTC CASSLQSNGAYEQYF
TRBJ2-5 TRBV20-1 . TRBD1 TGCAGTGCTAGAGATACCGGGACAGATCAAGAGACCCAGTACTTC CSARDTGTDQETQYF
TRBJ2-7 TRBV7-9 once . TGTGCCAGCAGCTTGCAGTACTTC CASSLQYF
TRBJ2-7 TRBV20-1 . . TGCAGTGCTCGACCCCCGGGGAGAAGCTCCTACGAGCAGTACTTC CSARPPGRSSYEQYF
TRBJ1-2 TRBV24-1 many . TGTGCCACCAGTGACCACGTGACGCCCCATGGCTACACCTTC CATSDHVTPHGYTF
TRBJ1-6 TRBV6-1 . TRBD1 TGTGCCAGCAGTAAAGGGACAGGGAGGGCCTATAATTCACCCCTCCACTTT CASSKGTGRAYNSPLHF
TRBJ2-3 TRBV10-3 . TRBD2 TGTGCCATCAGTGAGTCTAGCGGGAGGTTTAGCACAGATACGCAGTATTTT CAISESSGRFSTDTQYF
TRBJ2-2 TRBV19 . TRBD1 TGTGCCAGTAGTATTTACGACAGGGACACCGGGGAGCTGTTTTTT CASSIYDRDTGELFF
TRBJ2-2 TRBV29-1 . . TGCAGCGTTGAAAAGAGACCGAACACCGGGGAGCTGTTTTTT CSVEKRPNTGELFF
TRBJ1-1 TRBV15 . TRBD1 TGTGCCACCAGCGGGGATGGACAGGGAAGGAACACTGAAGCTTTCTTT CATSGDGQGRNTEAFF
TRBJ1-3 TRBV25-1 . TRBD1 TGTGCCAGCAGTTCGCCGGGACAGGGGCCCTTAGGAGCTGGAAACACCATATATTTT CASSSPGQGPLGAGNTIYF
TRBJ2-7 TRBV28 few TRBD2 TGTGCCAGCAGCCGCGGACTAGCGGGAACCTACGAGCAGTACTTC CASSRGLAGTYEQYF
TRBJ2-7 TRBV7-9 many . TGTGCCAGCAGCTTTTGGCCGGGGGATACACGGGAGCAGTACTTC CASSFWPGDTREQYF
TRBJ1-4 TRBV12-3/TRBV12-4 few . TGTGCCAGCAGTTGGTCGGGGATGGATGAAAAACTGTTTTTT CASSWSGMDEKLFF
TRBJ2-5 TRBV7-9 . . TGTGCCAGCAGCTCAGAATCGACCAACCGGCAAGAGACCCAGTACTTC CASSSESTNRQETQYF
TRBJ1-2 TRBV11-2 . . TGTGCCAGCAGCTTTTATGGGGCTGGCTACACCTTC CASSFYGAGYTF
TRBJ1-4 TRBV7-2 . TRBD1 TGTGCCAGCAGCTCGCCTCGGGACAGAGATAGACTGTTTTTT CASSSPRDRDRLFF
TRBJ2-2 TRBV10-3 many TRBD1 TGTGCCATCAGGCCGGGACAGGCTACGAGTAGCGGGGAGCTGTTTTTT CAIRPGQATSSGELFF